This entry describes one TCR beta chain. Its antigen is undetermined. One junction end disagrees with the germline gene, perhaps due to a read error. This sample also contains other DNA sequences that code for the same CDR3. This specimen comes from a study of T cells after posttransplantation cyclophosphamide. Germline CDR1 and CDR2: SGHTA and FQGTGA. The CDR3 runs 12 residues. The method was immunoSEQ multiplex PCR; TCRdb's version includes in-frame clones alone and lacks a portion of them. Of about 8,000 clones in the sample, 90% were seen once. The study, taken as a whole, reports: Recipient CMV seropositivity and CMV reactivation strongly tracked TRB clonality.

Busulfan-fludarabine conditioning, marrow transplant, and cyclophosphamide on days +3 and +4 were administered. This chain joins TRBV7-3 and TRBJ2-2; D is unclear. The sample here was CD4+ T cells sorted from blood, taken about 1,500 days after allogeneic stem cell transplant with posttransplant cyclophosphamide. The TCR originated in a female patient aged 50 to 60 who received an allogeneic stem cell transplant from a related donor, was CMV-positive, and had no GVHD. Among the T cells, some may be from the graft donor. The CDR3: CASSLPVGELFF. Here the CDR3 DNA reads TGCGCCAGCAGCTTACCGGTAGGGGAGCTGTTTTTT.